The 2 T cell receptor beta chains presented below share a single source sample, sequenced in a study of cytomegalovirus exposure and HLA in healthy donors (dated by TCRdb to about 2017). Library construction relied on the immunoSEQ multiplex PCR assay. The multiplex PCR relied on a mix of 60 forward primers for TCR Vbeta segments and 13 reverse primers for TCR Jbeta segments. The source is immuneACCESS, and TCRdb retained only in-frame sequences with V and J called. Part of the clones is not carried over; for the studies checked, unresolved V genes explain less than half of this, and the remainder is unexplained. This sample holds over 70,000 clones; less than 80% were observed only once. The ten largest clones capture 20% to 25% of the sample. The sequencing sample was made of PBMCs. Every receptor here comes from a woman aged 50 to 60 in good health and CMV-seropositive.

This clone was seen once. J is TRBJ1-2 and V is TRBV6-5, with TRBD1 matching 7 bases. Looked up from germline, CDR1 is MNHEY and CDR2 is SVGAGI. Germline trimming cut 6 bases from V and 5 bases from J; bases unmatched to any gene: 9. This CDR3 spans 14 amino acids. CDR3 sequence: CASRPTGEGYGYTF. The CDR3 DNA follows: TGTGCCAGCAGACCCACAGGGGAAGGATATGGCTACACCTTC.

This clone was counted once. The CDR3 DNA reads TGTGCCTACGGCGGGGGGCCCTATGGCTACACCTTC. Encoded protein: CAYGGGPYGYTF. The chain is built from TRBV30 and TRBJ1-2; tentative D call: TRBD1 (6 bases). Germline CDR1 GTSNPN, CDR2 SVGIG (reference sequence). The CDR3 contains 12 residues. Trimming cost V 7 bases and J 4 bases, with 13 bases left between them.